The 29 T cell receptor beta chains presented below share a single source sample, sequenced in a study of T cell repertoires in cytomegalovirus infection. Via MiXCR, TCRdb re-called the reads, giving one row per CDR3 protein. The sample records a few hundred thousand distinct CDR3 sequences, 30% to 35% being singletons. What these receptors recognize is not known. The material sequenced was cultured PBMCs, taken from culture after CMV antigen stimulation. These receptors were taken from a human donor in good health (CMV status not recorded). Some clones in this sample may be carry-over from other donors' samples.

This clonotype has a single count. The rearrangement joins TRBV27 to TRBJ1-1; TRBD1 is a possible D gene (5 bases). This CDR3 has 18 residues. Trimming cost V 5 bases and J 1 base, with 23 bases left between them. Germline loops: CDR1 MNHEY, CDR2 SMNVEV (reference sequence). The CDR3 sequence is CASSALPTGRMENTEAFF. CDR3 sequence (DNA): TGTGCCAGCAGTGCTCTTCCCACAGGACGGATGGAGAACACTGAAGCTTTCTTT.

J is TRBJ2-5 and V is TRBV20-1; D is possibly TRBD1 (5 bases). Germline V gives CDR1 DFQATT, CDR2 SNEGSKA (reference sequence). The CDR3 spans 12 residues. V was cut by 6 bases and J by 2 bases, with 10 bases left in between. The CDR3 DNA reads TGCAGTGCGAGGACAAATCAAGAGACCCAGTACTTC. Residues: CSARTNQETQYF.

A few counts support this clonotype. The chain recombines TRBV10-3 with TRBJ1-1, with a possible D match to TRBD1 (6 bases). The germline CDR1 and CDR2 sequences are ENHRY and SYGVKD. The CDR3 has 14 amino acids. Between the trimmed V and J ends, which lost 3 bases and 4 bases, there was a span of 12 bases. The CDR3 sequence is CAISDSTGGTEAFF. The CDR3, as DNA: TGTGCCATCAGTGACTCGACAGGAGGCACTGAAGCTTTCTTT.

This clonotype was counted between two and nine times. The chain uses TRBV29-1 and TRBJ2-7; D not certain. CDR1 and CDR2 from the germline V gene are SQVTM and ANQGSEA. CDR3 length: 10 amino acids. V gave up 3 bases and J gave up 4 bases, with 4 bases separating them. The DNA for the CDR3 is TGCAGCGTTGAGGTATACGAGCAGTACTTC. It is translated as CSVEVYEQYF.

The J gene is TRBJ2-5, the V gene TRBV10-3, with TRBD1 identical over 7 bases. Germline CDR1 ENHRY, CDR2 SYGVKD. The J segment lost 3 bases and the V segment lost 10 bases, leaving 8 bases of the junction unmatched. The CDR3 sequence is 13 residues long. CDR3 DNA: TGTGCCAGCGGACAGGCACCTGAAGAGACCCAGTACTTC. This gives the protein CASGQAPEETQYF.

Only a few counts were recorded for this clonotype. The chain carries TRBV7-6 and TRBJ1-3; D might be TRBD1 (5 bases). The V gene's germline CDR1 is SGHVS and CDR2 FNYEAQ. The CDR3 is made up of 15 amino acids. The V end was cut by 5 bases, the J end by 4 bases, with 15 bases between. The CDR3 protein is CASSPSEGVGNTIYF. CDR3 bases: TGTGCCAGCAGCCCGAGCGAAGGGGTAGGAAACACCATATATTTT.

This clonotype was seen a few times. The rearrangement uses TRBV11-2 and TRBJ2-5; either TRBD1 or TRBD2 may supply D (6 bases each). CDR1 is SGHAT, CDR2 FQNNGV, per germline. V was cut by 2 bases and J by 5 bases, with 24 bases left in between. The CDR3 consists of 18 residues. Here the CDR3 reads CASSLFGFAGSGGETQYF. The CDR3, as DNA: TGTGCCAGCAGCTTATTTGGATTCGCGGGCTCCGGGGGCGAGACCCAGTACTTC. The entire variable domain, with the rest obtained from reference TRBV11-2 and TRBJ2-5, is as follows: EAGVAQSPRYKIIEKRQSVAFWCNPISGHATLYWYQQILGQGPKLLIQFQNNGVVDDSQLPKDRFSAERLKGVDSTLKIQPAKLEDSAVYLCASSLFGFAGSGGETQYFGPGTRLLVL.

The chain carries TRBV7-6 and TRBJ1-5, with D unclear. Trimming left V 3 bases short and J 5 bases short, with 8 bases between. Germline V gives CDR1 SGHVS, CDR2 FNYEAQ. The CDR3 runs to 13 residues. This CDR3 reads CASSLAIDQPQHF. The CDR3 bases are TGTGCCAGCAGCTTGGCCATAGATCAGCCCCAGCATTTT.

V is TRBV19 and J is TRBJ2-1; D may match TRBD1 or TRBD2 (5 bases each). Trimming removed 10 bases from V and 0 bases from J, with 16 bases in between. CDR1 and CDR2 (germline): LNHDA, SQIVND (reference sequence). The CDR3 is 15 residues long. Here the CDR3 DNA reads TGTGCCATTGGGGACGGATTCAGCTCCTACAATGAGCAGTTCTTC. Protein product: CAIGDGFSSYNEQFF.

There are many counts of this clonotype. The V gene is TRBV7-2, the J gene TRBJ2-1, with TRBD2 matching over 9 bases. Germline-derived CDR1 and CDR2 are SGHTA and FQGNSA. The ends lost 2 bases at V and 4 bases at J; junction bases unmatched: 9. CDR3 size: 17 residues. The CDR3 region has the DNA TGTGCCAGCAGCTTAAGGCCCCTAGCGGGACAGTACAATGAGCAGTTCTTC. Amino acids: CASSLRPLAGQYNEQFF. Variable domain in full (rest from reference TRBV7-2 and TRBJ2-1): GAGVSQSPSNKVTEKGKDVELRCDPISGHTALYWYRQSLGQGLEFLIYFQGNSAPDKSGLPSDRFSAERTGGSVSTLTIQRTQQEDSAVYLCASSLRPLAGQYNEQFFGPGTRLTVL.

The J gene is TRBJ2-1, the V gene TRBV6-2 or TRBV6-3, with TRBD1 matching 9 bases. Per the germline V gene, CDR1 is MNHEY and CDR2 is SVGEGT. The CDR3 is 15 residues long. The J segment lost 7 bases and the V segment lost 2 bases, leaving 6 bases of the junction unmatched. For the CDR3, the DNA is TGTGCCAGCAGTTACGCGGACAGGGGCGGGAATGAGCAGTTCTTC. Encoded protein: CASSYADRGGNEQFF.

Regarding this clonotype: One junction end disagrees with the germline gene, perhaps due to a read error. This chain links TRBV7-6 with TRBJ2-5; the match to TRBD1 covers 8 bases. The CDR3 is made up of 15 amino acids. The germline gives CDR1 SGHVS, CDR2 FNYEAQ. CDR3 DNA sequence: TGTGCCAGCAGGTCCGCCCCAGGGGGCGGAGAGTCCCAGTACTTC. Protein: CASRSAPGGGESQYF.

There are many counts of this clonotype. This chain connects TRBV7-8 to TRBJ2-1; maybe TRBD2 (5 bases). V shed 1 base and J shed 6 bases, with 16 bases lying between them. Germline CDR1 is SGHVS and CDR2 is FQNEAQ. The CDR3 has 16 residues. The CDR3 DNA reads as TGTGCCAGCAGCTTAGTTACGGGTCAGCTAGCCAATGAGCAGTTCTTC. Its translation: CASSLVTGQLANEQFF.

This clonotype was counted at least ten times. CDR3 in DNA: TGTGCCACCGACAGGGGTGGAAACACCATATATTTT. Encoded protein: CATDRGGNTIYF. The V and J genes are TRBV12-3 or TRBV12-4 and TRBJ1-3; 8 bases line up with TRBD1. CDR3 length: 12 residues. With 10 bases clipped from V and 3 bases from J, the junction kept 2 bases outside the gene matches.

This clonotype has only a few counts. The V and J genes are TRBV24-1 and TRBJ2-5; TRBD2 matches at 9 bases. This CDR3 has 15 amino acids. J was trimmed by 4 bases and V by 0 bases; bases with no gene match: 2. Germline CDR1 KGHDR, CDR2 SFDVKD. CDR3 in amino acids: CATSDLTSGRETQYF. CDR3 DNA: TGTGCCACCAGTGATTTGACTAGCGGGCGAGAGACCCAGTACTTC.

The gene calls are TRBV6-6 and TRBJ1-3; TRBD1 is a possible D gene (5 bases). This CDR3 has 15 amino acids. In germline, CDR1 is MNHNY, CDR2 SVGAGI (reference sequence). Trimming stripped 8 bases from V and 2 bases from J, with 16 bases between. The CDR3 nucleotides read TGTGCCAGCGGCCGAGCAGGGAACGCTGGAAACACCATATATTTT. This translates into CASGRAGNAGNTIYF.

This clonotype has a handful of counts. The rearrangement joins TRBV7-9 to TRBJ1-5; D is possibly TRBD1 (5 bases). The length of the CDR3 is 15 residues. Between the trimmed V and J ends, which lost 1 base and 6 bases, there was a span of 13 bases. Germline CDR1 reads SEHNR; CDR2 reads FQNEAQ (reference sequence). The CDR3 bases are TGTGCCAGCAGCTTAGGAGACAGCCTAGGTCAGCCCCAGCATTTT. Amino acid sequence: CASSLGDSLGQPQHF. Combining the CDR3 with reference TRBV7-9 and TRBJ1-5 gives the whole variable domain DTGVSQNPRHKITKRGQNVTFRCDPISEHNRLYWYRQTLGQGPEFLTYFQNEAQLEKSRLLSDRFSAERPKGSFSTLEIQRTEQGDSAMYLCASSLGDSLGQPQHFGDGTRLSIL.

This clonotype was seen repeatedly, ten times or more. J is TRBJ2-3 and V is TRBV7-2; 7 nucleotides match TRBD2. Trimming at V came to 5 bases and at J to 4 bases, leaving 6 bases not matched to a gene. CDR3 length: 14 amino acids. The germline V gene has CDR1 SGHTA and CDR2 FQGNSA. In DNA, the CDR3 is TGTGCCAGCAGCCTTCAAGCGGGGTCAGATACGCAGTATTTT. This translates into CASSLQAGSDTQYF.

This clonotype appeared a few times. This sequence joins TRBV7-9 and TRBJ2-1, with TRBD2 identical over 14 bases. V lost 5 bases and J lost 5; bases outside the gene matches: 2. The germline gives CDR1 SEHNR, CDR2 FQNEAQ (reference sequence). The CDR3 consists of 15 residues. CDR3 in amino acids: CASSQTSGRDNEQFF. The CDR3 DNA reads as TGTGCCAGCAGCCAGACTAGCGGGAGGGACAATGAGCAGTTCTTC.

This clonotype occurred a few times. The J gene is TRBJ2-7, the V gene TRBV11-2; 8 nucleotides match TRBD2. There are 13 residues in the CDR3. J lost 6 bases, V lost 5 bases, and 6 bases had no gene match. CDR1 is SGHAT and CDR2 is FQNNGV in the germline V gene. The CDR3 sequence: CASSPGLGREQYF. CDR3 sequence (DNA): TGTGCCAGCAGCCCGGGACTAGGTCGCGAGCAGTACTTC.

This chain joins TRBV19 and TRBJ1-1; D is undetermined. V lost 1 base and J 2 bases, leaving 11 bases between the germline ends. Germline CDR1 is LNHDA and CDR2 is SQIVND (reference sequence). The CDR3 is made up of 15 amino acids. The CDR3: CASSIVGAYNTEAFF. In DNA form, the CDR3 reads TGTGCCAGTAGTATAGTCGGAGCATATAACACTGAAGCTTTCTTT.

This sequence joins TRBV6-2 or TRBV6-3 and TRBJ2-7, with D perhaps matching TRBD2 (5 bases). The CDR3 is 13 amino acids. The germline CDR1 and CDR2 sequences are MNHEY and SVGEGT. V dropped 8 bases and J dropped 0 bases, with 11 bases sitting between them. This CDR3 reads CASAFGGSYEQYV. In DNA form, the CDR3 reads TGTGCCAGCGCCTTCGGAGGCTCCTACGAGCAGTACGTC.

The chain links TRBV4-3 to TRBJ1-2; D not resolved. The CDR3 spans 14 residues. V was trimmed by 0 bases and J by 9 bases, leaving 14 bases between them. The germline gives CDR1 LGHNA, CDR2 YSLEER. The CDR3 nucleotides are TGCGCCAGCAGCCAAGATCTAGGGATCGATAGCTACACCTTC. This gives the protein CASSQDLGIDSYTF.

The chain carries TRBV20-1 and TRBJ2-4; maybe TRBD1 (6 bases). Looked up from germline, CDR1 is DFQATT and CDR2 is SNEGSKA (reference sequence). The germline V and J ends were trimmed by 1 base and 1 base, with 11 bases remaining between them. CDR3 size: 15 residues. The CDR3 region is CSARVRGSAKNIQYF. Here the CDR3 DNA reads TGCAGTGCTAGAGTAAGGGGGAGTGCCAAAAACATTCAGTACTTC.

This chain joins TRBV30 and TRBJ2-2; 8 bases agree with TRBD2. This CDR3 contains 18 residues. Germline values: CDR1 GTSNPN, CDR2 SVGIG (reference sequence). Germline trimming cut 4 bases from V and 5 bases from J; bases unmatched to any gene: 18. The CDR3 DNA follows: TGTGCCTGGAACCTCCCGGGACTAGGGCTCATAGGGACCGGGGAGCTGTTTTTT. It encodes CAWNLPGLGLIGTGELFF.

This clonotype was counted at least ten times. The J gene is TRBJ2-4, the V gene TRBV7-8; 7 nucleotides line up with TRBD2. Germline CDR1 and CDR2: SGHVS and FQNEAQ. The CDR3 length is 19 residues. V shed 1 base, J shed 0 bases, and the junction held 12 bases outside the gene matches. CDR3 bases: TGTGCCAGCAGCTTAGAGTTAAGGTTGAGCGGGACAGCCAAAAACATTCAGTACTTC. Amino acids: CASSLELRLSGTAKNIQYF.

The V call is TRBV29-1, the J call TRBJ1-5, with D possibly matching TRBD1 (5 bases). The CDR3 is 14 amino acids. Germline V lookup: CDR1 SQVTM, CDR2 ANQGSEA. Trimming pared 5 bases from V and 3 bases from J, leaving 14 bases between. The CDR3 is CSVLGRGSNQPQHF. CDR3 nucleotides: TGCAGCGTTTTGGGGCGGGGGTCCAATCAGCCCCAGCATTTT.

This clonotype was detected a few times. The V call is TRBV28, the J call TRBJ1-1; D is undetermined. V dropped 7 bases and J dropped 1 base, with 10 bases sitting between them. This CDR3 has 13 amino acids. CDR1 and CDR2 from the germline V gene are MDHEN and SYDVKM. In DNA, the CDR3 is TGTGCCAGCATGATAGGCGAGAACACTGAAGCTTTCTTT. This translates into CASMIGENTEAFF.

This clonotype came up many times. V usage is TRBV7-2 and J usage is TRBJ2-7; 8 bases are a match to TRBD1. Germline trimming cut 6 bases from V and 0 bases from J; bases unmatched to any gene: 4. The CDR3 has 14 amino acids. Germline V CDR1 and CDR2: SGHTA, FQGNSA. The CDR3 sequence is CASRPDRVSYEQYV. CDR3 bases: TGTGCCAGCAGGCCGGACAGGGTCTCCTACGAGCAGTACGTC.